This T cell receptor (beta chain) was obtained from a study of T cell responses to AZD1222 COVID-19 vaccine. Generated by immunoSEQ multiplex PCR, the TCRdb table keeps only in-frame clones and is missing some. The table records 60,000 to 90,000 clones, around three quarters of them present only once. Trimming took 5 bases from V and 0 from J, leaving 11 bases between them. CDR3 length: 15 amino acids. CDR1 is SGHVS, CDR2 FQNEAQ, per germline. J is TRBJ1-5 and V is TRBV7-8, with D maybe TRBD1 (5 bases). The clonotype was recovered from an adult who received the MenACWY meningococcal vaccine as a control. This specimen was peripheral blood, taken 28 days after the second dose of the MenACWY control vaccine. The CDR3 DNA reads as TGTGCCAGCAGCGCCACAGGTTCTAGCAATCAGCCCCAGCATTTT. Residues: CASSATGSSNQPQHF.